This entry lists 28 T cell receptor beta chains sequenced from one sample in a study of cytomegalovirus exposure and HLA in healthy donors. With 60 Vbeta and 13 Jbeta primers, the PCR was carried out. TCRdb's table, derived via immunoSEQ multiplex PCR, lists solely in-frame clones and lacks some. The table lists about 190,000 clones, around 87% of them singletons. The sample consisted of PBMCs. Receptors were obtained from a woman between 18 and 29 years old in good health and CMV-seronegative.

This sequence joins TRBV5-4 and TRBJ2-1; perhaps TRBD2 as D (6 bases). The CDR3 has 15 amino acids. Trimming took off 4 bases at V and 2 bases at J, with 13 bases between the two ends. Germline V gene lookup returns CDR1 SGHNT and CDR2 YYREEE (reference sequence). CDR3 nucleotide sequence: TGTGCCAGCAGCGCCGGGAGCCCCCCCTACAATGAGCAGTTCTTC. It specifies CASSAGSPPYNEQFF. Using reference TRBV5-4 and TRBJ2-1 for the parts outside the CDR3, the full variable domain is ETGVTQSPTHLIKTRGQQVTLRCSSQSGHNTVSWYQQALGQGPQFIFQYYREEENGRGNFPPRFSGLQFPNYSSELNVNALELDDSALYLCASSAGSPPYNEQFFGPGTRLTVL.

The chain has TRBV5-5 and TRBJ1-2, with 7 bases lining up with TRBD1. The CDR3 consists of 13 residues. After removal of 3 bases from V and 4 bases from J, the junction contained 3 bases not matched to a gene. Germline V CDR1 and CDR2: SGHKS, YYEKEE (reference sequence). The CDR3 coding sequence is TGTGCCAGCAGCTCCGGGGACAGCTATGGCTACACCTTC. It translates to CASSSGDSYGYTF.

The CDR3 bases are TGCGCCAGCAGCGACCCGACAGGGGGCTCCTACGAGCAGTACTTC. Its translation is CASSDPTGGSYEQYF. The chain joins TRBV4-1 to TRBJ2-7; 9 bases match TRBD1. Germline-derived CDR1 and CDR2 are MGHRA and YSYEKL. The CDR3 sequence is 15 residues long. Germline trimming cut 5 bases from V and 0 bases from J; bases unmatched to any gene: 5.

This clone has only one observation. The rearrangement uses TRBV11-1 and TRBJ2-7; the D gene is possibly TRBD1 (5 bases). CDR3 size: 14 residues. Germline CDR1 is SGHAT and CDR2 is FQDESV (reference sequence). Trimming took off 5 bases at V and 5 bases at J, with 16 bases between the two ends. As DNA, the CDR3 is TGTGCCAGCAGCGCGCATTCGACAGTCAACGAGCAGTACTTC. Translated, it gives CASSAHSTVNEQYF.

The chain combines TRBV5-1 with TRBJ2-1; D is unclear. There are 16 residues in the CDR3. V was cut by 4 bases and J by 0 bases, with 14 bases left in between. Germline values: CDR1 SGHRS, CDR2 YFSETQ. CDR3: CASSPRGGSSYNEQFF. In DNA, the CDR3 is TGCGCCAGCAGCCCCCGTGGCGGTAGCTCCTACAATGAGCAGTTCTTC.

The CDR3 loop reads CASSFRGPGMDGYTF. CDR3 in DNA: TGTGCCAGCAGCTTCAGGGGACCTGGAATGGATGGCTACACCTTC. This chain uses TRBV13 with TRBJ1-2; tentative D call: TRBD1 (6 bases). V lost 3 bases, J lost 6 bases, and 17 bases lay in between. The length of the CDR3 is 15 residues. Germline CDR1 PRHDT, CDR2 FYEKMQ (reference sequence).

The chain has TRBV2 and TRBJ1-2, with 8 bases aligning to TRBD1. CDR1 SNHLY and CDR2 FYNNEI come from the germline V gene. Unmatched junction bases numbered 2, after V lost 6 bases and J lost 2 bases. This CDR3 contains 13 residues. CDR3 sequence reads: CASSRTGNYGYTF. The CDR3 nucleotides read TGTGCCAGCAGCCGGACAGGGAACTATGGCTACACCTTC.

V gene TRBV29-1 combines with J gene TRBJ1-2, with D maybe TRBD1 (6 bases). The germline V gene encodes CDR1 SQVTM and CDR2 ANQGSEA. Trimming took 0 bases from V and 6 from J, leaving 11 bases between them. This CDR3 contains 13 residues. CDR3 sequence: CSVEDQTGDGYTF. In nucleotides, the CDR3 is TGCAGCGTTGAAGACCAGACAGGAGATGGCTACACCTTC.

Of note for this clone: Other DNA sequences in the sample encode the same CDR3. The rearrangement links TRBV5-4 to TRBJ2-7; the match to TRBD2 covers 8 bases. CDR3 size: 14 residues. The V gene's germline CDR1 is SGHNT and CDR2 YYREEE (reference sequence). The trim removed 2 bases at V and 4 bases at J, leaving 5 bases unmatched. Here the CDR3 reads CASSLAGEGYEQYF. The CDR3 nucleotides read TGTGCCAGCAGCTTAGCGGGAGAAGGATACGAGCAGTACTTC. Looking up the rest from reference TRBV5-4 and TRBJ2-7 gives the full variable domain: ETGVTQSPTHLIKTRGQQVTLRCSSQSGHNTVSWYQQALGQGPQFIFQYYREEENGRGNFPPRFSGLQFPNYSSELNVNALELDDSALYLCASSLAGEGYEQYFGPGTRLTVT.

The chain recombines TRBV2 with TRBJ1-2, with D perhaps TRBD1 (5 bases). This CDR3 comprises 14 residues. Trimming pared 4 bases from V and 2 bases from J, leaving 11 bases between. From germline, CDR1 is SNHLY and CDR2 FYNNEI. The CDR3 protein is CASSVGQLNYGYTF. The CDR3, as DNA: TGTGCCAGCAGTGTTGGACAACTCAACTATGGCTACACCTTC.

The chain carries TRBV6-6 and TRBJ2-2, with 7 nucleotides matching TRBD2. Trimming at V came to 6 bases and at J to 2 bases, leaving 6 bases not matched to a gene. Germline V gene lookup returns CDR1 MNHNY and CDR2 SVGAGI (reference sequence). This CDR3 has 15 amino acids. CDR3 coding DNA: TGTGCCAGCAGCCACCTAGCGGACAACACCGGGGAGCTGTTTTTT. Residues: CASSHLADNTGELFF.

The chain joins TRBV6-4 to TRBJ2-7; possible D gene TRBD1, 6 bases. The V gene's germline CDR1 is MRHNA and CDR2 SNTAGT. CDR3 length: 18 amino acids. The V and J ends lost 11 bases and 1 base respectively, with 30 bases between them. CDR3 sequence (DNA): TGTGCCGGAAGGAGGCAGGGGCCTTTGTCGAAAGTATCCTACGAGCAGTACTTC. Its translation is CAGRRQGPLSKVSYEQYF.

The chain employs TRBV5-4 and TRBJ2-7, with TRBD2 matching over 10 bases. J gave up 4 bases and V 4 bases, and 8 bases lay outside the gene matches. This CDR3 contains 15 residues. Germline V CDR1 and CDR2: SGHNT, YYREEE (reference sequence). The CDR3 DNA reads as TGTGCCAGCAGCCGTGGGCCTAGCGGGAGTTACGAGCAGTACTTC. Translated, it gives CASSRGPSGSYEQYF.

The table lists this clone with a count of one. The chain couples TRBV5-8 to TRBJ2-1, with a weak D call TRBD2 (6 bases). The CDR3 covers 16 residues. Trimming left V 4 bases short and J 8 bases short, with 22 bases between. CDR1 and CDR2 (germline): SGHTS, YDEGEE. Here the CDR3 reads CASSIGAGKGFDEQFF. Written as DNA, the CDR3 is TGTGCCAGCAGCATCGGGGCGGGAAAGGGTTTCGATGAGCAGTTCTTC.

DNA for the CDR3: TGTGCCAGTAGTATTGGACAGCTCTCCTACGAGCAGTACTTC. Residues: CASSIGQLSYEQYF. The chain joins TRBV19 to TRBJ2-7; tentatively, D is TRBD1 (6 bases). Germline loops: CDR1 LNHDA, CDR2 SQIVND (reference sequence). The CDR3 contains 14 residues. Trimming cost V 3 bases and J 0 bases, with 9 bases left between them.

The chain links TRBV27 to TRBJ2-5, with 10 bases that match TRBD2. CDR3 size: 14 residues. J lost 7 bases, V lost 9 bases, and 11 bases had no gene match. Germline V CDR1 and CDR2: MNHEY, SMNVEV (reference sequence). The chain's CDR3 is CASVSRLAGGTQYF. As DNA, the CDR3 is TGTGCCAGTGTCTCAAGACTAGCGGGTGGGACCCAGTACTTC.

The chain employs TRBV11-2 and TRBJ2-1; 11 nucleotides align to TRBD2. In germline, CDR1 is SGHAT, CDR2 FQNNGV. V dropped 5 bases and J dropped 4; count of bases not matched to a gene: 4. The CDR3 covers 15 residues. The CDR3 DNA is TGTGCCAGCAGCGTCGGACTAGCGGGTTACAATGAGCAGTTCTTC. This sequence encodes CASSVGLAGYNEQFF.

The J gene is TRBJ2-2, the V gene TRBV5-4; tentative D call: TRBD2 (6 bases). From germline, CDR1 is SGHNT and CDR2 YYREEE (reference sequence). Trimming removed 4 bases at V and 3 bases at J, with 10 bases between. This CDR3 has 14 amino acids. The CDR3 sequence: CASSGDSYTGELFF. Here the CDR3 DNA reads TGTGCCAGCAGCGGGGACTCCTACACCGGGGAGCTGTTTTTT.

This clone was found once. The junction differs from germline at one of its ends, possibly a read error. This sequence joins TRBV19 and TRBJ1-6, with TRBD1 as a possible D gene (5 bases). The CDR3 loop spans 10 amino acids. Germline values: CDR1 LNHDA, CDR2 SQIVND (reference sequence). The CDR3 here is CASSIRREYF. The DNA of the CDR3 is TGTGCCAGTAGTATACGCAGGGAATATTTT.

This chain uses TRBV6-5 with TRBJ2-7, with a tentative D call TRBD1 (6 bases). CDR1 MNHEY and CDR2 SVGAGI come from the germline V gene. The CDR3 loop spans 13 amino acids. Trimming pared 5 bases from V and 2 bases from J, leaving 10 bases between. The CDR3 sequence: CASSPGVTYEQYF. The CDR3 region has the DNA TGTGCCAGCAGTCCAGGGGTGACCTACGAGCAGTACTTC.

The V call is TRBV7-2, the J call TRBJ1-5, with 8 bases fitting TRBD1. Germline CDR1 is SGHTA and CDR2 is FQGNSA. The CDR3 has 14 amino acids. The trim removed 2 bases at V and 5 bases at J, leaving 2 bases unmatched. The CDR3 here is CASSLLTGDQPQHF. The CDR3 coding sequence is TGTGCCAGCAGCTTATTGACAGGGGATCAGCCCCAGCATTTT.

The chain has TRBV6-1 and TRBJ1-2, with D unresolved. CDR1 is MNHNS, CDR2 SASEGT, per germline. There are 13 residues in the CDR3. Between the trimmed V and J ends, which lost 0 bases and 10 bases, there was a span of 12 bases. The CDR3: CASSEAPERAYTF. The DNA of the CDR3 is TGTGCCAGCAGTGAAGCCCCCGAGAGAGCCTACACCTTC.

The rearrangement joins TRBV30 to TRBJ1-2; D may be TRBD1 (5 bases). CDR1 is GTSNPN and CDR2 is SVGIG in the germline V gene (reference sequence). The length of the CDR3 is 16 residues. V was trimmed by 5 bases and J by 0 bases, leaving 19 bases between them. CDR3 nucleotide sequence: TGTGCCTGGTCCCGACGGGGGAGGGAACCTAACTATGGCTACACCTTC. It encodes CAWSRRGREPNYGYTF.

The V and J genes are TRBV10-1 and TRBJ1-1, with D tentatively TRBD1 (5 bases). Germline V gives CDR1 WNHNN, CDR2 SYGVQD (reference sequence). With 0 bases removed from V and 6 bases from J, the gap between germline ends came to 14 bases. The CDR3 runs to 15 residues. The CDR3 coding sequence is TGCGCCAGCAGTGAGTCGGGAGGGGCGACGTCTGAAGCTTTCTTT. This codes for CASSESGGATSEAFF.

The chain links TRBV6-5 to TRBJ2-3; 11 bases are shared with TRBD1. Germline V gives CDR1 MNHEY, CDR2 SVGAGI. Trimming cost V 0 bases and J 4 bases; bases outside gene matches: 0. The CDR3 runs 15 residues. CDR3 loop: CASSYSGQGADTQYF. The CDR3 DNA reads as TGTGCCAGCAGTTACTCGGGACAGGGGGCAGATACGCAGTATTTT.

The chain employs TRBV27 and TRBJ2-1; TRBD2 aligns across 7 bases. Trimming cost V 5 bases and J 5 bases; bases outside gene matches: 6. This CDR3 spans 14 amino acids. CDR1 and CDR2 (germline): MNHEY, SMNVEV (reference sequence). The CDR3 DNA reads as TGTGCCAGCAGTCCCGGGGGGAGGAACAATGAGCAGTTCTTC. This translates into CASSPGGRNNEQFF.

The chain links TRBV7-9 to TRBJ2-7, with a tentative D call TRBD2 (5 bases). Germline V gene sequence: CDR1 SEHNR, CDR2 FQNEAQ (reference sequence). The CDR3 totals 11 residues. The ends were cut back, 8 bases at V and 3 bases at J, with 8 bases in the middle. The CDR3 nucleotides read TGTGCCAGCGGCGGGTACTACGAGCAGTACTTC. Its protein is CASGGYYEQYF.

This sequence joins TRBV14 and TRBJ1-2; D is unclear. The CDR3 has 13 residues. Germline lookup yields CDR1 SGHDN and CDR2 FVKESK. The V end lost 3 bases, the J end lost 6 bases, and 11 bases lay between the germline ends. CDR3 region: CASSQAERHGYTF. CDR3 DNA sequence: TGTGCCAGCAGCCAGGCGGAGCGGCATGGCTACACCTTC.